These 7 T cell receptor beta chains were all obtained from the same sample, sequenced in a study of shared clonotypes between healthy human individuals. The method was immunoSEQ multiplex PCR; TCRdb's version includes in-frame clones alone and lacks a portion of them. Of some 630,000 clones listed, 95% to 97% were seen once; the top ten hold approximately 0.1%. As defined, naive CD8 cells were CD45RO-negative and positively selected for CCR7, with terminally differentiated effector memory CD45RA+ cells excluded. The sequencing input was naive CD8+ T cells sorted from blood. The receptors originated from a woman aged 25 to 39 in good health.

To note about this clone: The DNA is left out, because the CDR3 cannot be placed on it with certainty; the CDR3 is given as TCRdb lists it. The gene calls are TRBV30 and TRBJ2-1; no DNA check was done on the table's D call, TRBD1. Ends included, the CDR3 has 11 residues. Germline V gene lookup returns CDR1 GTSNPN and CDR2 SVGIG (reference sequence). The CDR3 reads CAWGVGTGEFF.

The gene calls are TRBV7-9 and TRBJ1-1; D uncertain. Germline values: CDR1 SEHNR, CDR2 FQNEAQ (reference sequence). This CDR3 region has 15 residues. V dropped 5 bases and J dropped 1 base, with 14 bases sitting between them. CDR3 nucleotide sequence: TGTGCCAGCAGCCGCCTCGGCGGAGCGAACACTGAAGCTTTCTTT. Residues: CASSRLGGANTEAFF.

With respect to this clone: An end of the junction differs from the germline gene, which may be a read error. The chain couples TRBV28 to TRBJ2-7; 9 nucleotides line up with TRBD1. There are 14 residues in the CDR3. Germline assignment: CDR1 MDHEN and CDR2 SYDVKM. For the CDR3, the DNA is TGTGCCAGCAGTTTAACCGGGACAGGGTACGTGCAGTACTTC. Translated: CASSLTGTGYVQYF.

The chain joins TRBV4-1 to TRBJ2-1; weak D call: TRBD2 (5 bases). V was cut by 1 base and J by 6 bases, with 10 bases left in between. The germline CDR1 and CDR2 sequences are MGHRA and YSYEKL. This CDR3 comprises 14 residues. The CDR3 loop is CASSQVVGGNEQFF. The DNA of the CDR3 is TGCGCCAGCAGCCAAGTTGTCGGAGGCAATGAGCAGTTCTTC.

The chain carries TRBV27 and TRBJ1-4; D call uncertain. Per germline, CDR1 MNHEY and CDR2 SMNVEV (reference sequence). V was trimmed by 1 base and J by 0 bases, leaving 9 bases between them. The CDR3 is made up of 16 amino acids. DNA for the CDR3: TGTGCCAGCAGTTTATACGGGGTTGCAACTAATGAAAAACTGTTTTTT. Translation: CASSLYGVATNEKLFF.

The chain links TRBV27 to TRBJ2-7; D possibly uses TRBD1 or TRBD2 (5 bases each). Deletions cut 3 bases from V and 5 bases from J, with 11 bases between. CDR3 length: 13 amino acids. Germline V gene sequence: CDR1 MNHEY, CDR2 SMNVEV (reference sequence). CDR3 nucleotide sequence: TGTGCCAGCAGTTTCCTTGTGGGACACGAGCAGTACTTC. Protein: CASSFLVGHEQYF.

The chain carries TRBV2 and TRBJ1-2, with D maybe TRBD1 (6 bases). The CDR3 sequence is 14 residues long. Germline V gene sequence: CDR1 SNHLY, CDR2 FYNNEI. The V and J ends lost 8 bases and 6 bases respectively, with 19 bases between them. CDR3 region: CASSDRDGWHGYTF. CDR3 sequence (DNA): TGTGCCAGCTCGGACAGAGACGGGTGGCATGGCTACACCTTC.